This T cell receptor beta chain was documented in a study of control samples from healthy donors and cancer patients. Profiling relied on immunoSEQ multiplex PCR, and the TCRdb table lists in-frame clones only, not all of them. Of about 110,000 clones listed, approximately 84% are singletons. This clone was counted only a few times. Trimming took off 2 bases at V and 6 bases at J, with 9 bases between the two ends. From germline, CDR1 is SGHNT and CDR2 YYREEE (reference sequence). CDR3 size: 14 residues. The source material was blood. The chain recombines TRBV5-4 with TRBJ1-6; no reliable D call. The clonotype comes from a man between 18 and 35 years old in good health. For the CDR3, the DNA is TGTGCCAGCAGCTTCGATAGGGCTAATTCACCCCTCCACTTT. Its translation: CASSFDRANSPLHF. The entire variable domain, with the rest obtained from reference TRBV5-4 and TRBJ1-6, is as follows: ETGVTQSPTHLIKTRGQQVTLRCSSQSGHNTVSWYQQALGQGPQFIFQYYREEENGRGNFPPRFSGLQFPNYSSELNVNALELDDSALYLCASSFDRANSPLHFGNGTRLTVT.